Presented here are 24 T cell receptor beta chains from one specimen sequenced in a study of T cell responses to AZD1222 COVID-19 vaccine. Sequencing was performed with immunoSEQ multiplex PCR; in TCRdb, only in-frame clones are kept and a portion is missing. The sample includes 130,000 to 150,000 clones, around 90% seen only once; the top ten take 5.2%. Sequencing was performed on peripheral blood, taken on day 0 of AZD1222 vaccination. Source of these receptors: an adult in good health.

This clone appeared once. Written as DNA, the CDR3 is TGTGCCAGCAGCCAAAGGGGTTCGGTTGAAAAACTGTTTTTT. The encoded protein is CASSQRGSVEKLFF. The chain recombines TRBV3-1 (or the pseudogene TRBV3-2) with TRBJ1-4; tentatively, D is TRBD1 (5 bases). The V gene lost 2 bases and the J gene lost 7 bases, with 11 bases spanning the gap. CDR1 and CDR2 from the germline V gene are LGHDT and YNNKEL (reference sequence). This CDR3 contains 14 residues.

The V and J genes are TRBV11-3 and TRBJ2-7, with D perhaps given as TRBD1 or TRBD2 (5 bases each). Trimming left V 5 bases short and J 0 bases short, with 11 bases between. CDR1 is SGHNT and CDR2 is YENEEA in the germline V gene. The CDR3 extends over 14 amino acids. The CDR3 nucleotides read TGTGCCAGCAGCGAGGGGCGGCTCTCCTACGAGCAGTACTTC. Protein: CASSEGRLSYEQYF.

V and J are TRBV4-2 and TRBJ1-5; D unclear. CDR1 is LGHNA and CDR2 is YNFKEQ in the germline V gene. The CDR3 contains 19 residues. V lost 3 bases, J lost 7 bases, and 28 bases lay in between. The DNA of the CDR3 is TGTGCCAGCAGCCAGTCGAAAGGCATAGGGAATATAGTGGGCCAGCCCCAGCATTTT. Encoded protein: CASSQSKGIGNIVGQPQHF.

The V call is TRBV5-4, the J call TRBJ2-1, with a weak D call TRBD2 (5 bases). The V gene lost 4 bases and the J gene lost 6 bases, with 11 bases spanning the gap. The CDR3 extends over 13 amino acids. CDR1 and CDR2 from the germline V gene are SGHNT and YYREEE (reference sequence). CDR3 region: CASSGSVGNEQFF. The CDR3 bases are TGTGCCAGCAGCGGGAGTGTGGGCAATGAGCAGTTCTTC.

The CDR3 coding sequence is TGTGCCAGCTCACGCGCCAGGACTAGCGGGGGGGTAAGGGAGCAGTTCTTC. Translated: CASSRARTSGGVREQFF. This sequence joins TRBV18 and TRBJ2-1; 15 bases map to TRBD2. V lost 4 bases, J lost 10 bases, and 11 bases stayed unmatched. Germline-derived CDR1 and CDR2 are KGHSH and LQKENI. CDR3 length: 17 residues.

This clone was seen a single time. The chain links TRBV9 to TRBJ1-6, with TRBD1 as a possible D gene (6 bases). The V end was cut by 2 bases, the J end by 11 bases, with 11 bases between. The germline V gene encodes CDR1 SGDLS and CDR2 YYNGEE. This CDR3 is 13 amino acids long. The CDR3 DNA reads TGTGCCAGCAGCGTTAACAGGGACCCACCCCTCCACTTT. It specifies CASSVNRDPPLHF.

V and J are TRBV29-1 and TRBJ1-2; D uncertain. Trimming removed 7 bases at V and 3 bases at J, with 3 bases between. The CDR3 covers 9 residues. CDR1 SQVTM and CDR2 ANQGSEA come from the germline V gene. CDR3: CSGDYGYTF. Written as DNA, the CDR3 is TGCAGCGGAGACTATGGCTACACCTTC. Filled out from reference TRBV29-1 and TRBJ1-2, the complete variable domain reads SAVISQKPSRDICQRGTSLTIQCQVDSQVTMMFWYRQQPGQSLTLIATANQGSEATYESGFVIDKFPISRPNLTFSTLTVSNMSPEDSSIYLCSGDYGYTFGSGTRLTVV.

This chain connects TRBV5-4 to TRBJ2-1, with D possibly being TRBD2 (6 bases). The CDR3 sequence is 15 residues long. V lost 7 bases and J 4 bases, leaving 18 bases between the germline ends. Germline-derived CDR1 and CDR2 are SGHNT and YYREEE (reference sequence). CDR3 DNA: TGTGCCAGCGGACCCGGGGCTAGCGTGTACAATGAGCAGTTCTTC. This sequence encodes CASGPGASVYNEQFF.

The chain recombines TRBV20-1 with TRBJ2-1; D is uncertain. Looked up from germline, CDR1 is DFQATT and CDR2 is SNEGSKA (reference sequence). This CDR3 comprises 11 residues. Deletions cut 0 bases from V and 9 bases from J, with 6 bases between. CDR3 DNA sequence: TGCAGTGCTAGAGATCGGGTTGAGCAGTTCTTC. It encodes CSARDRVEQFF.

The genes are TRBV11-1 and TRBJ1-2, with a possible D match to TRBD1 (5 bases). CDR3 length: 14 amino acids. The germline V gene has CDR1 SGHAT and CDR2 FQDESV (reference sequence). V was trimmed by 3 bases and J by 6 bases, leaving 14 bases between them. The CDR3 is CASSLGEVSDGYTF. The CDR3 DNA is TGTGCCAGCAGCTTGGGGGAAGTGAGTGATGGCTACACCTTC.

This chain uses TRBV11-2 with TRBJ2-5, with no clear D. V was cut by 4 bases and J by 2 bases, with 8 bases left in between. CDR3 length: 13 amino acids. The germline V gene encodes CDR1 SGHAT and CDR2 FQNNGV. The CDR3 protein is CASSSRAQETQYF. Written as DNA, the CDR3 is TGTGCCAGCAGCTCACGGGCACAAGAGACCCAGTACTTC.

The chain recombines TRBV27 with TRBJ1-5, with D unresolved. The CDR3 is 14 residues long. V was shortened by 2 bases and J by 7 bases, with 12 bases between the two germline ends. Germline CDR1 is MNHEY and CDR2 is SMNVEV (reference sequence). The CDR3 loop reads CASSLKGSSQPQHF. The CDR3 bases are TGTGCCAGCAGTTTAAAGGGCTCAAGCCAGCCCCAGCATTTT.

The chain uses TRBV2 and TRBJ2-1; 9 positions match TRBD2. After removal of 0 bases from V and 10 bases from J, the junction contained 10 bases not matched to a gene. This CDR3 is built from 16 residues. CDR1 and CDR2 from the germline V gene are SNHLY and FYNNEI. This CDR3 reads CASSEAARGGLVEQFF. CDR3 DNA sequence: TGTGCCAGCAGTGAAGCGGCGCGGGGGGGCCTTGTCGAGCAGTTCTTC.

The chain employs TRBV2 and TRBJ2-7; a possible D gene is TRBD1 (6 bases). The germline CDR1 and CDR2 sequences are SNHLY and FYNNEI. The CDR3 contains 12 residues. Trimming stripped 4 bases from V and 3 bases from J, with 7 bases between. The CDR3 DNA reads TGTGCCAGCAGTGGGGACAACTACGAGCAGTACTTC. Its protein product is CASSGDNYEQYF.

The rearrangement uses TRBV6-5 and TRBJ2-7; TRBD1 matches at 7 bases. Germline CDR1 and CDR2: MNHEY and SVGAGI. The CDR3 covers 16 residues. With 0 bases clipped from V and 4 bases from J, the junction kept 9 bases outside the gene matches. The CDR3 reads CASSYSFRTGVYEQYF. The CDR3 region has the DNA TGTGCCAGCAGTTACTCTTTTAGAACAGGGGTGTACGAGCAGTACTTC.

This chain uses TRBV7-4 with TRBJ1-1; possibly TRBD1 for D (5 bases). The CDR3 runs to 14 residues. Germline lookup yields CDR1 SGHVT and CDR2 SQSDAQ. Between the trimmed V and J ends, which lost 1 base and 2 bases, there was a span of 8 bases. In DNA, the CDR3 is TGTGCCAGCAGCTTAGAGCAGGGAAACACTGAAGCTTTCTTT. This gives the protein CASSLEQGNTEAFF. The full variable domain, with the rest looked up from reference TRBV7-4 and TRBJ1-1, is GAGVSQSPRYKVAKRGRDVALRCDSISGHVTLYWYRQTLGQGSEVLTYSQSDAQRDKSGRPSGRFSAERPERSVSTLKIQRTEQGDSAVYLCASSLEQGNTEAFFGQGTRLTVV.

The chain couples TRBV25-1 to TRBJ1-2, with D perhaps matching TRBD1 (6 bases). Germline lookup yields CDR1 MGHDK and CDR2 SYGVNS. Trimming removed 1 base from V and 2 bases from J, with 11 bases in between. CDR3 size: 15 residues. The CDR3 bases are TGTGCCAGCAGTGAATTGGGTACAGGGAACTATGGCTACACCTTC. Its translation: CASSELGTGNYGYTF.

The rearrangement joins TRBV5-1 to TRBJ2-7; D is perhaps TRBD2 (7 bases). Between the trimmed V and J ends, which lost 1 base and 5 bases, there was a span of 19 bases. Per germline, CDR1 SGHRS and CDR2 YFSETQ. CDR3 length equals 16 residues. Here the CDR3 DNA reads TGCGCCAGCAGCTTGTATCCGGGGGGCGGAATCAACGAGCAGTACTTC. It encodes CASSLYPGGGINEQYF.

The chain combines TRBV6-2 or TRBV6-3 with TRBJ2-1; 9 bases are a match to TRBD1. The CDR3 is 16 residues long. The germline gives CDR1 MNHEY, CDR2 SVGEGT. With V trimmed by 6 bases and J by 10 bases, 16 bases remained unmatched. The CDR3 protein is CASSRPGQGIQGEQFF. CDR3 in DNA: TGTGCCAGCAGCCGACCCGGACAGGGGATACAGGGCGAGCAGTTCTTC.

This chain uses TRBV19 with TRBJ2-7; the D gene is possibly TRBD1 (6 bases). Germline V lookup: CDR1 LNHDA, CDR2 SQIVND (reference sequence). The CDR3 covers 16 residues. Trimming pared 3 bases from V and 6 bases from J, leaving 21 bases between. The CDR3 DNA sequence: TGTGCCAGTAGTATGAAGGCGGCAGGGGTCCCCCCCGAGCAGTACTTC. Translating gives CASSMKAAGVPPEQYF.

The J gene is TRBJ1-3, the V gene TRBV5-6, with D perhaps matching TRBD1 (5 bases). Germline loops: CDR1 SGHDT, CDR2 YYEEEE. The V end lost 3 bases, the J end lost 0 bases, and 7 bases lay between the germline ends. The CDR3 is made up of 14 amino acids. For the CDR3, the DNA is TGTGCCAGCAGCTCCGACAGCTCTGGAAACACCATATATTTT. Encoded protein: CASSSDSSGNTIYF.

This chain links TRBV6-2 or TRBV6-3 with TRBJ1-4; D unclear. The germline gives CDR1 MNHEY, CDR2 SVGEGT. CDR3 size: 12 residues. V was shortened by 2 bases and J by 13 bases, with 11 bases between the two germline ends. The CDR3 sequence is CASSYPGRRLFF. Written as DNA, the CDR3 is TGTGCCAGCAGTTACCCGGGTCGACGACTGTTTTTT.

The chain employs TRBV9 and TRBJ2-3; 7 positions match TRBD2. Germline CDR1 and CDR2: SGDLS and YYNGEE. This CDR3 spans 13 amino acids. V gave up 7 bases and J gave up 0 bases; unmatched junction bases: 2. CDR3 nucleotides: TGTGCCAGCTCTAGCGGTAGCACAGATACGCAGTATTTT. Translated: CASSSGSTDTQYF. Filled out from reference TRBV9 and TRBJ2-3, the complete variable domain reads DSGVTQTPKHLITATGQRVTLRCSPRSGDLSVYWYQQSLDQGLQFLIQYYNGEERAKGNILERFSAQQFPDLHSELNLSSLELGDSALYFCASSSGSTDTQYFGPGTRLTVL.

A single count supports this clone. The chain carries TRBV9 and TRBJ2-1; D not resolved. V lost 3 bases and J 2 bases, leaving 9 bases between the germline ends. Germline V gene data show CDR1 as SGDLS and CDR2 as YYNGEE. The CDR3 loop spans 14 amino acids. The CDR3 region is CASSANSAYNEQFF. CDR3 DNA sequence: TGTGCCAGCAGCGCGAACTCAGCCTACAATGAGCAGTTCTTC.